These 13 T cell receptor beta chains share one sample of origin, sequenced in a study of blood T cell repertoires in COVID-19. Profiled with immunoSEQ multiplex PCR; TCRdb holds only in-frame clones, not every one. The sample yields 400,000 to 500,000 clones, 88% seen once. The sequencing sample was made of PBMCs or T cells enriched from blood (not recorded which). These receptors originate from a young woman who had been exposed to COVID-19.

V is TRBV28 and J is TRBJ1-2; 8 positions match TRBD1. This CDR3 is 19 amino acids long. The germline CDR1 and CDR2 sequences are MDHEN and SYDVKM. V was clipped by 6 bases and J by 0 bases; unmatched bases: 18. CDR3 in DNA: TGTGCCAGCAGGCCTACGAGGGGGACAGGCCATACTTCTAACTATGGCTACACCTTC. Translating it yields CASRPTRGTGHTSNYGYTF.

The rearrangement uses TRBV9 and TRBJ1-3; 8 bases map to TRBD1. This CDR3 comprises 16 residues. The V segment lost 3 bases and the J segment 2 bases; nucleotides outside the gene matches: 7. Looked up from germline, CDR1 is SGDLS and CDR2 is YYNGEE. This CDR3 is CASSADTRGPGNTIYF. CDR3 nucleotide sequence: TGTGCCAGCAGCGCAGACACCAGGGGGCCTGGAAACACCATATATTTT.

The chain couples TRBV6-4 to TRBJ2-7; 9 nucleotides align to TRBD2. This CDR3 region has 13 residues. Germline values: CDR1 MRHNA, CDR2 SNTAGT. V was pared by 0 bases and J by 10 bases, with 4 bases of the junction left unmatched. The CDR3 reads CASSDSGTSTQYF. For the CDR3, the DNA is TGTGCCAGCAGTGACTCCGGGACTAGCACCCAGTACTTC.

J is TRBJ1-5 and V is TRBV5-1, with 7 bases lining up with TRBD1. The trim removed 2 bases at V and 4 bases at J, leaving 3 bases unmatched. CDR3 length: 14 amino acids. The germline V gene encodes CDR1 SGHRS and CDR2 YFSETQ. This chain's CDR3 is CASSLGTENQPQHF. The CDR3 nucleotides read TGCGCCAGCAGCTTAGGGACAGAAAATCAGCCCCAGCATTTT.

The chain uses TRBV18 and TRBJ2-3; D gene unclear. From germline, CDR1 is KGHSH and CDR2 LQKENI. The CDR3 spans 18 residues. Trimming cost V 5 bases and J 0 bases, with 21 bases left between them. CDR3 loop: CASSSRLIPLFSTDTQYF. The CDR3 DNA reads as TGTGCCAGCTCATCACGACTGATCCCCCTGTTTAGCACAGATACGCAGTATTTT.

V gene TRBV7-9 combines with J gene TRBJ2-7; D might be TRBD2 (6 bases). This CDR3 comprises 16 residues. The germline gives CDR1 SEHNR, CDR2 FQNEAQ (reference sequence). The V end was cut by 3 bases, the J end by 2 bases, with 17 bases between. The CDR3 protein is CASSFSGGRNPYEQYF. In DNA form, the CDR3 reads TGTGCCAGCAGCTTTAGCGGCGGCAGGAACCCCTACGAGCAGTACTTC.

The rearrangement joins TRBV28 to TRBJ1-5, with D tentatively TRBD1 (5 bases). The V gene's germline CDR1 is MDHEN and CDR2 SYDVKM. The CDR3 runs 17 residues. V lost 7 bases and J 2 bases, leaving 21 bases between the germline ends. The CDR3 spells CASTLPAGRQGNQPQHF. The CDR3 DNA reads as TGTGCCAGCACCCTGCCGGCGGGGCGCCAAGGCAATCAGCCCCAGCATTTT.

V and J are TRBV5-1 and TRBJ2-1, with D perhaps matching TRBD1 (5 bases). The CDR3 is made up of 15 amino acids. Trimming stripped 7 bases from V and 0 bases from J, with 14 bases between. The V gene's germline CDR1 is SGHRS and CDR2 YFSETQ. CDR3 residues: CASQLGQGSYNEQFF. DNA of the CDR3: TGCGCCAGCCAGTTGGGGCAGGGCTCCTACAATGAGCAGTTCTTC.

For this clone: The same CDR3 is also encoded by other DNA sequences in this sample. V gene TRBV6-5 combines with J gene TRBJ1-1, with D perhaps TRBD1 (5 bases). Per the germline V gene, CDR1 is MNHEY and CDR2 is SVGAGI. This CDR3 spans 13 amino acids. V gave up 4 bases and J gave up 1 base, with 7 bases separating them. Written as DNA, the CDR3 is TGTGCCAGCAGTTCCGGGGGGAACACTGAAGCTTTCTTT. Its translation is CASSSGGNTEAFF.

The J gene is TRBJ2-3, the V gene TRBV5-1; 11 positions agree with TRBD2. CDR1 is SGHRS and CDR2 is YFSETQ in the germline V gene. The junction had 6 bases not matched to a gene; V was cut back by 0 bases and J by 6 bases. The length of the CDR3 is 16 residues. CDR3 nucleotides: TGCGCCAGCAGCTTGGAACTAGCGGGGGCCCCGGATACGCAGTATTTT. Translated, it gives CASSLELAGAPDTQYF.

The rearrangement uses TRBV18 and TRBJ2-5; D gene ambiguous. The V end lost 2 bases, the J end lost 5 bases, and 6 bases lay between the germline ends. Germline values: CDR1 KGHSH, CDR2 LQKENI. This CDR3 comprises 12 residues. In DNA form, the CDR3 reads TGTGCCAGCTCACCAAACCGGGAGACCCAGTACTTC. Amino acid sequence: CASSPNRETQYF.

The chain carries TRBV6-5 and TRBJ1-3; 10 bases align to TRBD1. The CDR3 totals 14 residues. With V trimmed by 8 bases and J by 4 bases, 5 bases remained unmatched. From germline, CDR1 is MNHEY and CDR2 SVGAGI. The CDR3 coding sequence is TGTGCCAGCCGAGACAGGGGGCACGGAAACACCATATATTTT. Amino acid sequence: CASRDRGHGNTIYF.

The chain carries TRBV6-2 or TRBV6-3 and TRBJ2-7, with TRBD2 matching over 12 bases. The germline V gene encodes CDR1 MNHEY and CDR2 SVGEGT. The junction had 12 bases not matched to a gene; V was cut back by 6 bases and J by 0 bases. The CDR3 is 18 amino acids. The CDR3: CASSTDNGTSGPSYEQYF. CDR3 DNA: TGTGCCAGCAGCACGGACAACGGGACTAGCGGGCCCTCCTACGAGCAGTACTTC.